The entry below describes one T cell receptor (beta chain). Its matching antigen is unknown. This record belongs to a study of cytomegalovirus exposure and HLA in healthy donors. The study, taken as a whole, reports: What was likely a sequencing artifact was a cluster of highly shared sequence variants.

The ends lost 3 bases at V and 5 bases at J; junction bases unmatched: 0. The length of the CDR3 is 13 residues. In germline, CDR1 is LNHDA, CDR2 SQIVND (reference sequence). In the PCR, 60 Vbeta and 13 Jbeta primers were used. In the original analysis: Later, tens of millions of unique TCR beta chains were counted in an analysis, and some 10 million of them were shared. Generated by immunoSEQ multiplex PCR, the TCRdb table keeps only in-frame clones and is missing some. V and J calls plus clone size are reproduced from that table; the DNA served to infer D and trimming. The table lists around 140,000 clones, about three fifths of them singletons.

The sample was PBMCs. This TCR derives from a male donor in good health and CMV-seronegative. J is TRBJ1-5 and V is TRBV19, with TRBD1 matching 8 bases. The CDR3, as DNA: TGTGCCAGTAGTATGACAGGGGATCAGCCCCAGCATTTT. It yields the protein CASSMTGDQPQHF.